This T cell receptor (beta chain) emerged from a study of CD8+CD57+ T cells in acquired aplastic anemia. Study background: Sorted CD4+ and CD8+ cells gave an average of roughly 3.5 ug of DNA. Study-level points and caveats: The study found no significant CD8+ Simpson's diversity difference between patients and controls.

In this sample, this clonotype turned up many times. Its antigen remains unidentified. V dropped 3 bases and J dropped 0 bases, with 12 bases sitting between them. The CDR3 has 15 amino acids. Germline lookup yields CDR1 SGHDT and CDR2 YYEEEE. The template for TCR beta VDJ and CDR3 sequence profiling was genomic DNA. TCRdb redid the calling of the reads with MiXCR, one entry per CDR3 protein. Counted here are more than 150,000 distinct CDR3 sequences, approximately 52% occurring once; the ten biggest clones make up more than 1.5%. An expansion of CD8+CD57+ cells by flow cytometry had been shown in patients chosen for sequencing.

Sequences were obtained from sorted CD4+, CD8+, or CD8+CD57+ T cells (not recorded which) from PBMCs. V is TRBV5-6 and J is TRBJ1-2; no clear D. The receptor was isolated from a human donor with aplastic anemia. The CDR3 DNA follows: TGTGCCAGCAGCTCCCTTGTTCTCACTAACTATGGCTACACCTTC. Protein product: CASSSLVLTNYGYTF.